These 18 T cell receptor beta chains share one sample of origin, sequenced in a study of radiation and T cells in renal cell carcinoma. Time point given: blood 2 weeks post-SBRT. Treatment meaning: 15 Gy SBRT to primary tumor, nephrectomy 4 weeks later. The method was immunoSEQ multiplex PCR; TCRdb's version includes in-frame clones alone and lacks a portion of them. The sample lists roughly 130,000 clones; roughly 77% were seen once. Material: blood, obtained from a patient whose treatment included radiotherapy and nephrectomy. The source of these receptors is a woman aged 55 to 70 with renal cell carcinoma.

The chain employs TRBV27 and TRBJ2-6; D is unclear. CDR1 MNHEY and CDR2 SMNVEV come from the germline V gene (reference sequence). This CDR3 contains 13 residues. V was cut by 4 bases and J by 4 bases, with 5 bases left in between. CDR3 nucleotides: TGTGCCAGCAGTTCTGCCGGGGCCAACGTCCTGACTTTC. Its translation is CASSSAGANVLTF.

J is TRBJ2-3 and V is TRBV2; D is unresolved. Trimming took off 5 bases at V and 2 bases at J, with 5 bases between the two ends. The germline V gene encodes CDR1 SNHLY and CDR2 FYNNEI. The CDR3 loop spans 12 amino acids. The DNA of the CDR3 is TGTGCCAGCAGTTATGTCACAGATACGCAGTATTTT. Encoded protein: CASSYVTDTQYF.

CDR3 sequence reads: CASSLARRNTEAFF. The CDR3 DNA follows: TGTGCCAGCAGTTTGGCGCGAAGGAACACTGAAGCTTTCTTT. The chain carries TRBV28 and TRBJ1-1; D gene ambiguous. V lost 3 bases and J lost 1, with 9 bases in between. Germline V gene data show CDR1 as MDHEN and CDR2 as SYDVKM. The CDR3 totals 14 residues.

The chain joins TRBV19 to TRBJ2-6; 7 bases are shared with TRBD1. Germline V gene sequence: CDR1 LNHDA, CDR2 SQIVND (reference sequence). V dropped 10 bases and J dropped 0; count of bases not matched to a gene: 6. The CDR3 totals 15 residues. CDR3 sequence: CATTGFRSGANVLTF. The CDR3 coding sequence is TGTGCCACGACAGGGTTTCGCTCTGGGGCCAACGTCCTGACTTTC.

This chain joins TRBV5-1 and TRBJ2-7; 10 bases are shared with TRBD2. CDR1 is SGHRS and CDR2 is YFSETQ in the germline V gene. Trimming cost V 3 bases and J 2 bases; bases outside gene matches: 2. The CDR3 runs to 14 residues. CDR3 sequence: CASSWTSGTYEQYF. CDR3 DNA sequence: TGCGCCAGCAGCTGGACTAGCGGAACCTACGAGCAGTACTTC.

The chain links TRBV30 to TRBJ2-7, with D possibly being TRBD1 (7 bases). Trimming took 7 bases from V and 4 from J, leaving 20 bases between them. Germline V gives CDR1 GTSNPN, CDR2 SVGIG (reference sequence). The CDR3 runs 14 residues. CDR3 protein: CALTRDSGLYEQYF. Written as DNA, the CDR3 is TGTGCCTTGACTAGGGACAGCGGTCTATACGAGCAGTACTTC.

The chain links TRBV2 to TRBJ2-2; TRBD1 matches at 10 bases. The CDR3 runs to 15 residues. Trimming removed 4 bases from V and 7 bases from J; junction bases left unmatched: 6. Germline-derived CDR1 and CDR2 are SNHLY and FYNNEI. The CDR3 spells CASSARQGANGELFF. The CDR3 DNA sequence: TGTGCCAGCAGTGCCCGACAGGGGGCCAACGGGGAGCTGTTTTTT.

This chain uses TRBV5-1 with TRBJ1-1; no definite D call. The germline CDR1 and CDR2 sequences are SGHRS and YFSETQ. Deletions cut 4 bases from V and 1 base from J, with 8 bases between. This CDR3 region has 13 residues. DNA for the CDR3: TGCGCCAGCAGCAATGACCCGAACACTGAAGCTTTCTTT. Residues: CASSNDPNTEAFF.

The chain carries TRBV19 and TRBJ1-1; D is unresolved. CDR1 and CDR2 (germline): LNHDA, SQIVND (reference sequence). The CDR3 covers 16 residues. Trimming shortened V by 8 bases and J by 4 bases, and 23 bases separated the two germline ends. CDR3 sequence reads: CASSKGGRRGSTEAFF. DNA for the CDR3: TGTGCCAGTTCCAAGGGCGGAAGGCGGGGTAGCACTGAAGCTTTCTTT.

As DNA, the CDR3 is TGTGCCAGCAGCCTAAACCAACGGGTGATCCAAGAGACCCAGTACTTC. As protein: CASSLNQRVIQETQYF. The chain links TRBV7-6 to TRBJ2-5; D ambiguous. Germline values: CDR1 SGHVS, CDR2 FNYEAQ. V was shortened by 5 bases and J by 1 base, with 17 bases between the two germline ends. The CDR3 runs to 16 residues.

CDR3 amino acids: CASSVGPEKLFF. The CDR3 DNA sequence: TGTGCCAGCAGTGTTGGGCCTGAAAAACTGTTTTTT. The genes are TRBV6-1 and TRBJ1-4; no reliable D call. From germline, CDR1 is MNHNS and CDR2 SASEGT. The CDR3 spans 12 residues. V gave up 4 bases and J gave up 7 bases, with 7 bases separating them.

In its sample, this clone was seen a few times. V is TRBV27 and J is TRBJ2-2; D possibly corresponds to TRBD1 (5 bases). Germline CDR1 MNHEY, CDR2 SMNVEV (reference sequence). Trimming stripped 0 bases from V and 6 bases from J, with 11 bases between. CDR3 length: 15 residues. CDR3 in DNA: TGTGCCAGCAGTTTATCCCCAGGGTTGTCCGGGGAGCTGTTTTTT. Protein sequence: CASSLSPGLSGELFF.

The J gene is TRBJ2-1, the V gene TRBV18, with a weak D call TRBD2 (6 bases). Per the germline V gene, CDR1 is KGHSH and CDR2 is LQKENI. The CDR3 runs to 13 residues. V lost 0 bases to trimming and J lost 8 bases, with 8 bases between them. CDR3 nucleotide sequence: TGTGCCAGCTCACCACCGTCGGGGGATGAGCAGTTCTTC. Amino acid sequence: CASSPPSGDEQFF.

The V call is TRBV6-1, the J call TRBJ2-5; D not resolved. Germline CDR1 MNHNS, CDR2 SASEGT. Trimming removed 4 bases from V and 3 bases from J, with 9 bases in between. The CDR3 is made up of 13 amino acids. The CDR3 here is CASSGSRKETQYF. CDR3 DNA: TGTGCCAGCAGTGGTTCGCGGAAAGAGACCCAGTACTTC.

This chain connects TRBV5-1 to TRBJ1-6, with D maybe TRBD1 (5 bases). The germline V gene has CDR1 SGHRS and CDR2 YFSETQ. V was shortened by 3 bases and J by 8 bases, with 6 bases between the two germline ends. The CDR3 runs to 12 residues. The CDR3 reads CASSSGDSPLHF. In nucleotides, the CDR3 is TGCGCCAGCAGCTCGGGGGATTCACCCCTCCACTTT.

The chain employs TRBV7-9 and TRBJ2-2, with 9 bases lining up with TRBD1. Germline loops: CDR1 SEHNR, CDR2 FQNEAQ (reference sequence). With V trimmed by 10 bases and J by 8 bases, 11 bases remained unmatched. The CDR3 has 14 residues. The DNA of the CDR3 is TGTGCCATCCAATGGGGACAGGGCAATGGGGAGCTGTTTTTT. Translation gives CAIQWGQGNGELFF.

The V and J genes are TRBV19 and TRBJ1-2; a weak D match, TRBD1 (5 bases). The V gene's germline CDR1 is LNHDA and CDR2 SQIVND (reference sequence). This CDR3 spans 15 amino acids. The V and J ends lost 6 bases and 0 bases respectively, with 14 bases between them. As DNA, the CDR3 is TGTGCCAGTAGGGCGGGACGGAGTTCTAACTATGGCTACACCTTC. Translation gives CASRAGRSSNYGYTF. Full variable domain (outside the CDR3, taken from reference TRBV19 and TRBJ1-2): DGGITQSPKYLFRKEGQNVTLSCEQNLNHDAMYWYRQDPGQGLRLIYYSQIVNDFQKGDIAEGYSVSREKKESFPLTVTSAQKNPTAFYLCASRAGRSSNYGYTFGSGTRLTVV.

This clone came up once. The CDR3 is CASSLAKQWVSYTF. CDR3 sequence (DNA): TGTGCCAGCAGCTTAGCGAAACAGTGGGTTAGCTACACCTTC. The chain has TRBV7-9 and TRBJ1-2; D gene unclear. V was cut by 0 bases and J by 9 bases, with 14 bases left in between. This CDR3 region has 14 residues. CDR1 and CDR2 from the germline V gene are SEHNR and FQNEAQ (reference sequence).